This TCR beta chain was obtained from a study of T cells in Graves' hyperthyroidism and ophthalmopathy. Study findings and constraints: The majority of expanded thyroid clonotypes above 0.001 also appeared in blood.

Germline trimming cut 7 bases from V and 3 bases from J; bases unmatched to any gene: 8. CDR3 length: 15 residues. Germline V gene data show CDR1 as SGHTA and CDR2 as FQGNSA. This clonotype was detected ten times or more. The antigen is unknown. For Graves' hyperthyroidism to be stable, ophthalmopathy could not progress within 18 months. Newly diagnosed patients aged 18 to 65 had hyperthyroidism of under 2 months' duration. Regions amplified from RNA transcripts were the TCR beta CDR3 regions. Primed by the HTBI set, a first-round RT-PCR was run on the TCR CDR3. MiXCR was run by TCRdb on the multiplex PCR reads, yielding one entry per CDR3 protein. The sample lists about 200,000 distinct CDR3 sequences, about a sixth seen once, with about 41% in the top ten.

Sequencing input: blood. The source is a man aged 40-49 years with Graves' hyperthyroidism. This chain connects TRBV7-2 to TRBJ1-5, with TRBD1 matching over 8 bases. The CDR3 DNA is TGTGCCAGCACTTCGACAGGGGCACACAATCAGCCCCAGCATTTT. This encodes CASTSTGAHNQPQHF.